Sequencing of this T cell receptor (beta chain) was carried out in a study of early T cells in non-severe SARS-CoV-2 infection. Looking at the study overall: Unpaired chains resulted from sequencing bulk RNA of unsorted whole blood. Points from the study as a whole: VDJdb-based annotation leaned toward anti-spike CD8 responses and missed private and CD4 specificities.

CDR3 length: 13 residues. Trimming removed 7 bases from V and 9 bases from J; junction bases left unmatched: 8. The V gene's germline CDR1 is SGHTA and CDR2 FQGTGA. Concerning this clonotype: Its antigen remains unidentified.

Researchers attached unique molecular identifiers to individual cDNA molecules. Via MiXCR, TCRdb re-called the 5' RACE reads, giving one row per CDR3 protein. The repertoire consists of 60,000 to 75,000 distinct CDR3 sequences, with 12% occurring once and the leading ten covering roughly 6%. The TCR originated in an adult who was a healthcare worker with PCR-confirmed SARS-CoV-2 infection or an uninfected control (not recorded which). This rearrangement joins TRBV7-3 to TRBJ2-1; 8 bases map to TRBD2. The specimen was whole blood. The CDR3 DNA reads TGTGCCAGCAACCGGGGGGGCGGCGGTGAGCAGTTCTTC. Its protein product is CASNRGGGGEQFF.